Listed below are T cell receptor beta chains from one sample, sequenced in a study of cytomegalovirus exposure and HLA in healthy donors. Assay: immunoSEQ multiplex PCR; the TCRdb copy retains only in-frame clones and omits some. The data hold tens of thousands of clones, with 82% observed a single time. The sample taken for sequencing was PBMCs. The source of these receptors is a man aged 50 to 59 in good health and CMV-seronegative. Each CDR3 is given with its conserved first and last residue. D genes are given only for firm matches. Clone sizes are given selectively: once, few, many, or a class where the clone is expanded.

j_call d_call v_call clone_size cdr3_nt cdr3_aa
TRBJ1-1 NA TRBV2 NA TGTGCCAGCAAGGAGGGAGAGAACACTGAAGCTTTCTTT CASKEGENTEAFF
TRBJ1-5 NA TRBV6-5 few TGTGCCAGCAGCTCCGTCGGGGTGGCGGGGCCCCAGCATTTT CASSSVGVAGPQHF
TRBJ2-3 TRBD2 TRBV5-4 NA TGTGCCAGCAGCTTGGGGGCGGGAGTGAGCACAGATACGCAGTATTTT CASSLGAGVSTDTQYF
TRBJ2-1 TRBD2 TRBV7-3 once TGTGCCAGCAGCTTAGCGGGAGCAAGCCCTTATGAGCAGTTCTTC CASSLAGASPYEQFF
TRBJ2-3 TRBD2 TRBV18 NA TGTGCCAGCTCACCAAAACTAGCGGGAGTCACAGATACGCAGTATTTT CASSPKLAGVTDTQYF
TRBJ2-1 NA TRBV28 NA TGTGCCAGCAAGAGCCTCGGGTCCTACAATGAGCAGTTCTTC CASKSLGSYNEQFF
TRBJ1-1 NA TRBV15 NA TGTGCCACCAGCAGCTCAGATAACACTGAAGCTTTCTTT CATSSSDNTEAFF
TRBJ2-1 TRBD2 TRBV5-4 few TGTGCCAGCAGCTCATATCTAGCGGGAGGGGGCAATGAGCAGTTCTTC CASSSYLAGGGNEQFF
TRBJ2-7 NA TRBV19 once TGTGCCAGTACCAGGCATGTTAACTCCTACGAGCAGTACTTC CASTRHVNSYEQYF
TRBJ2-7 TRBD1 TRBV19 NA TGTGCCAGTAGTGGGACAGCCTACGAGCAGTACTTC CASSGTAYEQYF
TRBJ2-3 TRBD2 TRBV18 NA TGTGCCAGCTCACCCGCGGGAGCCACAGATACGCAGTATTTT CASSPAGATDTQYF
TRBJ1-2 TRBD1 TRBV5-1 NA TGCGCCAGCAGCCAGGACAGGGTTAGCTATGGCTACACCTTC CASSQDRVSYGYTF
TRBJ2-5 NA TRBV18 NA TGTGCCAGCACTCGGGGTGGGGATCTGGAAGAGACCCAGTACTTC CASTRGGDLEETQYF
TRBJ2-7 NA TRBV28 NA TGTGCCAGCAGTCCGACTCCAACCTACGAGCAGTACTTC CASSPTPTYEQYF
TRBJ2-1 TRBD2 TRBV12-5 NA TGTGCTAGTGGTTTGTCCCCGAGAACTAGCGGGAGGGCCCTGGGGAGAAATGAGCAGTTCTTC CASGLSPRTSGRALGRNEQFF
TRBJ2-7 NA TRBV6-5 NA TGTGCCAGCAGTTATAGCAGCACCTTCGAGCAGTACTTC CASSYSSTFEQYF
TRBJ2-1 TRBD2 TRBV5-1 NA TGCGCCAGCAGCTTCCTGACTAGCGGGAGCGGGGAGCAGTTCTTC CASSFLTSGSGEQFF
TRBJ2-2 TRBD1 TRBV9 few TGTGCCAGCAGCGCCCGGGACAGAGACTACACCGGGGAGCTGTTTTTT CASSARDRDYTGELFF
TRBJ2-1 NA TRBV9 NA TGTGCCAGCAGCGGACTAGGGGATATTGCCTACAATGAGCAGTTCTTC CASSGLGDIAYNEQFF
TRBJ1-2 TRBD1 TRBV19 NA TGTGCCAGTAGTGCAACCGGGACAGGGGGTGGTGGCTACACCTTC CASSATGTGGGGYTF
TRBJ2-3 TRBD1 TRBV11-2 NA TGTGCCAGCAGCGGAAAGGGAGGGACAGGGCACCCCTGGACGCAGTATTTT CASSGKGGTGHPWTQYF
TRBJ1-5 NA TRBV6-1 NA TGTGCCAGCAGTGATAGAGTTCAGCCCCAGCATTTT CASSDRVQPQHF
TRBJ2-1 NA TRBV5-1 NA TGCGCCAGCAGCCCGTGGGGGGGCGATCCCCCGGGTGAGCAGTTCTTC CASSPWGGDPPGEQFF
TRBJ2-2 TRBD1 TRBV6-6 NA TGTGCCAGCAGTTACGGGACAGGGATGGATCCCGGGGAGCTGTTTTTT CASSYGTGMDPGELFF
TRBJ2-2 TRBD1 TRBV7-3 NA TGTGCCAGCAGCTCCCCGGACAGGGAAGGCACCGGGGAGCTGTTTTTT CASSSPDREGTGELFF
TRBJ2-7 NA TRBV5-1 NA TGCGCCAGCAGCTTGGCCAACGGCTACGAGCAGTACTTC CASSLANGYEQYF
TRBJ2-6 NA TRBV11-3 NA TGTGCCAGCAGCTCCGGGTGGGGGCTCGGGGCCAACGTCCTGACTTTC CASSSGWGLGANVLTF
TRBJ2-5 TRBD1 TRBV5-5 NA TGTGCCAGCAGCCACCGCCCGGGCAGGGGGTTGGAGACCCAGTACTTC CASSHRPGRGLETQYF
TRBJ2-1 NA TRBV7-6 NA TGTGCCAGCAGCTCGAGCTCCTACAATGAGCAGTTCTTC CASSSSSYNEQFF
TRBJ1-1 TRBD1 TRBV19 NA TGTGCCAGTAGGTTCATGAGACAGGGACGGGTTGGCACTGAAGCTTTCTTT CASRFMRQGRVGTEAFF
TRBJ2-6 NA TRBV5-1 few TGCGCCAGCAGCTTGGTGGCTAGCGTTGGGGCCAACGTCCTGACTTTC CASSLVASVGANVLTF
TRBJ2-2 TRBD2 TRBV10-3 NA TGTGCCATCAGTGAGGCTGGTAGCGGGAGCTTCACCGGGGAGCTGTTTTTT CAISEAGSGSFTGELFF
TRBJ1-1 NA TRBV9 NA TGTGCCAGCAGCGTCGAACAGGGAGCGAGGGGTAGAGCTTTCTTT CASSVEQGARGRAFF
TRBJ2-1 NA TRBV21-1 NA TGTGCCAGCAGCAAGACTAGCGGGAGTAGAGAGCAGTTCTTC CASSKTSGSREQFF
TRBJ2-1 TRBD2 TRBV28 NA TGTGCCAGCAGTCCGCTTCCCCCGGGACTAGCGGGAAATGAGCAGTTCTTC CASSPLPPGLAGNEQFF
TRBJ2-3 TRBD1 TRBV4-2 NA TGTGCCAGCAGCCAAGGGGACAGGGCCGCAGATACGCAGTATTTT CASSQGDRAADTQYF
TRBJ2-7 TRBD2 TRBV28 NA TGTGCCAGCAGGACTAGCGGTTCCTACGAGCAGTACTTC CASRTSGSYEQYF
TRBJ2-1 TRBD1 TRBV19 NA TGTGCCAGTACCCCGGACAGGTATTACAATGAGCAGTTCTTC CASTPDRYYNEQFF
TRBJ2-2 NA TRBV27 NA TGTGCCAGCAGTTTCACGAACACCGGGGAGCTGTTTTTT CASSFTNTGELFF
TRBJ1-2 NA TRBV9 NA TGTGCCAGCAGCGTATCTGAACAATATGGCTACACCTTC CASSVSEQYGYTF
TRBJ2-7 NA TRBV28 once TGTGCCAGCAGCCCCTTTGAGGGAGTCCGCTACGAGCAGTACTTC CASSPFEGVRYEQYF
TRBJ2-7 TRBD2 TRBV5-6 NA TGTGCCAGCAGCTCACTAGCGGGAGAAACGTACGAGCAGTACTTC CASSSLAGETYEQYF
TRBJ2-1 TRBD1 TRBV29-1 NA TGCAGCGTTGAGGGGCAGGGGGCGTTTTTTGAATGGAATGAGCAGTTCTTC CSVEGQGAFFEWNEQFF
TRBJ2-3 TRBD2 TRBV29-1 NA TGCAGCGTTACCCCCCCCTCAGCGGGAGGAGATACGCAGTATTTT CSVTPPSAGGDTQYF
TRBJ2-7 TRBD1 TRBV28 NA TGTGCCAGCAGACGGACAGGGGGTAACTACGAGCAGTACTTC CASRRTGGNYEQYF
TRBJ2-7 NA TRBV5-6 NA TGTGCCAGCAGCTTAGGCACTTCTAGCTCCTACGAGCAGTACTTC CASSLGTSSSYEQYF
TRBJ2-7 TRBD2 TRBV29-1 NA TGCAGCGTTGAGGGAACTAGCGGTGGCAAGGACGAGCAGTACTTC CSVEGTSGGKDEQYF
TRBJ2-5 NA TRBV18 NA TGTGCCAGCTCACCGGAGGAGACCCAGTACTTC CASSPEETQYF
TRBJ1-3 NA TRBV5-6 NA TGTGCCAGCAGCTTTTGGGGGCAAGGAAACACCATATATTTT CASSFWGQGNTIYF
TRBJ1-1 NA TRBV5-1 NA TGCGCCAGCAGCTTGGATAAGGGGGAAATGGAAGCTTTCTTT CASSLDKGEMEAFF
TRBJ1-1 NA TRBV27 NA TGTGCCAGCAGCCAACAAAAGAACACTGAAGCTTTCTTT CASSQQKNTEAFF